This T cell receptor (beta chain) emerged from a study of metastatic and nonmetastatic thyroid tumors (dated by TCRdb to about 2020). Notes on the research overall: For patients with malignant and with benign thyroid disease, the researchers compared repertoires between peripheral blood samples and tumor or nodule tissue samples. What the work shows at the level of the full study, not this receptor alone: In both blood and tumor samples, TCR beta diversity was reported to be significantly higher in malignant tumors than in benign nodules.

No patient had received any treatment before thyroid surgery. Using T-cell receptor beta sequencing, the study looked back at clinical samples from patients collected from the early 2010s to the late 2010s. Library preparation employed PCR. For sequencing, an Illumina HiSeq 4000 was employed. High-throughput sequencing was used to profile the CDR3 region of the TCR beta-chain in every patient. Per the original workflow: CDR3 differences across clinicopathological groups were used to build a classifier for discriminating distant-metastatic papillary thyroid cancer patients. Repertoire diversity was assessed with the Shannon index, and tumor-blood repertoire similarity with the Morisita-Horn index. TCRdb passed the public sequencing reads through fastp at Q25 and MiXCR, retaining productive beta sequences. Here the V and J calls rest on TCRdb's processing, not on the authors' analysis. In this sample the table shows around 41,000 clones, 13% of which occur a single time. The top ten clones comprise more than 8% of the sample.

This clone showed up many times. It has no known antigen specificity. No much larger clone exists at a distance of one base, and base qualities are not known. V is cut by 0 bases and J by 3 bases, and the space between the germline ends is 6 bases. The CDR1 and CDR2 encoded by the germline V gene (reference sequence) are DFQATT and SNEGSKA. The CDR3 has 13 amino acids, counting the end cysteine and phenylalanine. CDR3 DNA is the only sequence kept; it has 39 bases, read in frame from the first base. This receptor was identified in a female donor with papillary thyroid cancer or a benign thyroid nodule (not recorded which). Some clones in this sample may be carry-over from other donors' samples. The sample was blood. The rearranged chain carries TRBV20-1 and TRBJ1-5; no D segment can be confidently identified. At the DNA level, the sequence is TGCAGTGCTAGAGATGGGAACAATCAGCCCCAGCATTTT. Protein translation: CSARDGNNQPQHF.